Below, 5 T cell receptor beta chains from the same sample are listed, as sequenced in a study of cytomegalovirus exposure and HLA in healthy donors. 13 Jbeta primers and 60 Vbeta primers were used for the PCR. Here immunoSEQ multiplex PCR was the method, and the copy in TCRdb shows in-frame clones only, minus some. The sample includes around 64,000 clones. The sample consisted of PBMCs. Source of these receptors: a female donor in good health and CMV-seropositive.

The rearrangement links TRBV6-1 to TRBJ2-7; 9 nucleotides agree with TRBD1. The CDR3 contains 15 residues. The germline gives CDR1 MNHNS, CDR2 SASEGT. Trimming removed 10 bases from V and 4 bases from J; junction bases left unmatched: 14. Written as DNA, the CDR3 is TGTGCCACCTCCAGAGACGGGACAGGGTCGTACGAGCAGTACTTC. It is translated as CATSRDGTGSYEQYF.

V usage is TRBV4-3 and J usage is TRBJ1-3; 9 bases are a match to TRBD1. V shed 1 base, J shed 2 bases, and the junction held 0 bases outside the gene matches. From germline, CDR1 is LGHNA and CDR2 YSLEER. This CDR3 comprises 15 residues. The CDR3 DNA sequence: TGCGCCAGCAGCCAAGGACAGGGGGCTGGAAACACCATATATTTT. Protein: CASSQGQGAGNTIYF.

The rearrangement joins TRBV11-2 to TRBJ2-2; 7 nucleotides align to TRBD1. The CDR3 loop spans 15 amino acids. In germline, CDR1 is SGHAT, CDR2 FQNNGV. V lost 1 base to trimming and J lost 3 bases; unmatched junction nucleotides: 2. The CDR3 here is CASSLGTGDTGELFF. CDR3 in DNA: TGTGCCAGCAGCTTAGGTACAGGGGACACCGGGGAGCTGTTTTTT.

The chain uses TRBV30 and TRBJ1-5, with 8 bases matching TRBD1. The CDR3 runs to 16 residues. V was pared by 3 bases and J by 3 bases, with 10 bases of the junction left unmatched. Germline lookup yields CDR1 GTSNPN and CDR2 SVGIG (reference sequence). For the CDR3, the DNA is TGTGCCTGGAGGGCTTCTGGACAGGGATACAATCAGCCCCAGCATTTT. This gives the protein CAWRASGQGYNQPQHF.

The chain employs TRBV7-9 and TRBJ2-1; 9 bases agree with TRBD2. The CDR3 has 15 residues. In germline, CDR1 is SEHNR, CDR2 FQNEAQ (reference sequence). The V segment lost 5 bases and the J segment 10 bases; nucleotides outside the gene matches: 12. CDR3 nucleotide sequence: TGTGCCAGCAGCACCGGGACTAGCCCCACTGGGGAGCAGTTCTTC. Its translation: CASSTGTSPTGEQFF.